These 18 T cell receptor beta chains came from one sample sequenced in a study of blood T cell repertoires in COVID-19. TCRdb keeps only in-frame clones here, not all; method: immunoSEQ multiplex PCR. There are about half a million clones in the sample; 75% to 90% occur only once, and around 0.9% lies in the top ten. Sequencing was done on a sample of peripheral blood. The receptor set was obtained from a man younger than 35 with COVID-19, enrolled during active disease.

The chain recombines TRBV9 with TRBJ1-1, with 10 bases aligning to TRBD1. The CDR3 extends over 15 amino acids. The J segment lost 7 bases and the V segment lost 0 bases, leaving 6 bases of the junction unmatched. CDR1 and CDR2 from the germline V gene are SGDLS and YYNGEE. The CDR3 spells CASSVAGTGVGEAFF. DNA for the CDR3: TGTGCCAGCAGCGTAGCAGGGACAGGGGTCGGTGAAGCTTTCTTT. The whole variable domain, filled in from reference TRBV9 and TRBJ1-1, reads DSGVTQTPKHLITATGQRVTLRCSPRSGDLSVYWYQQSLDQGLQFLIQYYNGEERAKGNILERFSAQQFPDLHSELNLSSLELGDSALYFCASSVAGTGVGEAFFGQGTRLTVV.

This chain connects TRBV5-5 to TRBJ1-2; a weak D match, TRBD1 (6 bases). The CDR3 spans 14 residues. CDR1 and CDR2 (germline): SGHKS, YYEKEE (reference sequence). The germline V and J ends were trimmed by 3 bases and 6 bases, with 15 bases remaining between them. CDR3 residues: CASSSPVRGNGYTF. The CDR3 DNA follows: TGTGCCAGCAGCTCTCCCGTTAGGGGGAATGGCTACACCTTC.

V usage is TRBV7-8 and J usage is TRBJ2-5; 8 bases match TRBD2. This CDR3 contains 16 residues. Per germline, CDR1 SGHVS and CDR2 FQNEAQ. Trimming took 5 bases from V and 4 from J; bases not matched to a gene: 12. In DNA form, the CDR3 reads TGTGCCAGCAGCCACCCGGCGGGGGGAGGTCCAGAGACCCAGTACTTC. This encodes CASSHPAGGGPETQYF.

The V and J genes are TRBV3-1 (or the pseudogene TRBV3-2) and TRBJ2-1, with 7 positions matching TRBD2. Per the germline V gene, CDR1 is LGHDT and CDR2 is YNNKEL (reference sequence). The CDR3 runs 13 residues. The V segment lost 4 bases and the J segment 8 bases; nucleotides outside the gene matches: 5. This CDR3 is CASSLRLADEQFF. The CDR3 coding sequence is TGTGCCAGCAGCCTCCGACTAGCTGATGAGCAGTTCTTC.

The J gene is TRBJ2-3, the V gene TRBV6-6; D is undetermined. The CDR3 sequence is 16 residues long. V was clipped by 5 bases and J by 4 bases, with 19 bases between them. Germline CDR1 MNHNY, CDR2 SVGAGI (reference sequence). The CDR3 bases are TGTGCCAGCAGTACCCCCCCCGAGACCCAGGCAGATACGCAGTATTTT. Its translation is CASSTPPETQADTQYF.

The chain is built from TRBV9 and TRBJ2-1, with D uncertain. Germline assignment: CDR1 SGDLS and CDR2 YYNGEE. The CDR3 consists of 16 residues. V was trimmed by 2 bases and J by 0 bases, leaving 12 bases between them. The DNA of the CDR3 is TGTGCCAGCAGCGTCGTCGGCGGCTACTCCTACAATGAGCAGTTCTTC. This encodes CASSVVGGYSYNEQFF. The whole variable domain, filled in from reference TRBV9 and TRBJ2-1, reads DSGVTQTPKHLITATGQRVTLRCSPRSGDLSVYWYQQSLDQGLQFLIQYYNGEERAKGNILERFSAQQFPDLHSELNLSSLELGDSALYFCASSVVGGYSYNEQFFGPGTRLTVL.

CDR3 sequence: CASSVGGAKQETQYF. As DNA, the CDR3 is TGTGCCAGCAGCGTCGGGGGGGCTAAGCAAGAGACCCAGTACTTC. This chain uses TRBV9 with TRBJ2-5, with 8 positions matching TRBD2. V lost 2 bases, J lost 2 bases, and 5 bases stayed unmatched. The germline gives CDR1 SGDLS, CDR2 YYNGEE. The CDR3 has 15 amino acids.

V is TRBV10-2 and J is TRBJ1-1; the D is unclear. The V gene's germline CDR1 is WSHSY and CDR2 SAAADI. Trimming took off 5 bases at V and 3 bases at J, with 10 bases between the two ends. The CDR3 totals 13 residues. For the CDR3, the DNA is TGCGCCAGCAGTACCGGGTATGACACTGAAGCTTTCTTT. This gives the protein CASSTGYDTEAFF.

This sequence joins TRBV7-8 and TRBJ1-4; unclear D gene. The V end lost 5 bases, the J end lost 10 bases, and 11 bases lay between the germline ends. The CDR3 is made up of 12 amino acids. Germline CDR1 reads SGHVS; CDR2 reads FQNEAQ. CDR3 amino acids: CASSHSRGKLFF. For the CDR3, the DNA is TGTGCCAGCAGCCACTCAAGAGGAAAACTGTTTTTT.

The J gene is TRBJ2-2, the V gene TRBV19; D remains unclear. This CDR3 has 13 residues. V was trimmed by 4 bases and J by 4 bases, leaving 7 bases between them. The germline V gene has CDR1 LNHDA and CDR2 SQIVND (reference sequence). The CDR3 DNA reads TGTGCCAGTAGTAGTCCGGGCACCGGGGAGCTGTTTTTT. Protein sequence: CASSSPGTGELFF.

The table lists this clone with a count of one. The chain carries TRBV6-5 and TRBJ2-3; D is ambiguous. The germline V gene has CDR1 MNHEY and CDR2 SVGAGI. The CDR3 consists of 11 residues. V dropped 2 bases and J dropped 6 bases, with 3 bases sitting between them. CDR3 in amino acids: CASSYEDTQYF. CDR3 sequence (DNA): TGTGCCAGCAGTTACGAGGATACGCAGTATTTT.

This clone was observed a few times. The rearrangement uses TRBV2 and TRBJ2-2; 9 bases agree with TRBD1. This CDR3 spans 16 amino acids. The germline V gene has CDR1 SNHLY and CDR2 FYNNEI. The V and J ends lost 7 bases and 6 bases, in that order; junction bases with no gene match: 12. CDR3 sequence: CASIPGTGSIAGELFF. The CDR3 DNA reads TGTGCCAGCATTCCCGGGACAGGGTCCATTGCCGGGGAGCTGTTTTTT.

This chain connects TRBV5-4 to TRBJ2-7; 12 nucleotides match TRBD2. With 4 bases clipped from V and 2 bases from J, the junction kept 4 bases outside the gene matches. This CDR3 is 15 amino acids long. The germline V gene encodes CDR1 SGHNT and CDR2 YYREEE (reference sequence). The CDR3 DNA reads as TGTGCCAGCAGCCCCGGGACTAGCGGGCCCTACGAGCAGTACTTC. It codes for CASSPGTSGPYEQYF.

The CDR3 coding sequence is TGTGCCAGTAAGAAGCGGGCGGACCCCTACAATGAGCAGTTCTTC. It encodes CASKKRADPYNEQFF. V and J are TRBV19 and TRBJ2-1; the D gene is possibly TRBD2 (6 bases). CDR3 length equals 15 residues. Germline V CDR1 and CDR2: LNHDA, SQIVND (reference sequence). Trimming shortened V by 7 bases and J by 2 bases, and 15 bases separated the two germline ends.

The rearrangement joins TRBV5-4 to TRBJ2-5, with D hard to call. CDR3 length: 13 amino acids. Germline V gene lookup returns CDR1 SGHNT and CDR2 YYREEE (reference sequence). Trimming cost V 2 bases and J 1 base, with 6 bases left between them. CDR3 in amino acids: CASSFSFQETQYF. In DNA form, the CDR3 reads TGTGCCAGCAGCTTCTCCTTCCAAGAGACCCAGTACTTC.

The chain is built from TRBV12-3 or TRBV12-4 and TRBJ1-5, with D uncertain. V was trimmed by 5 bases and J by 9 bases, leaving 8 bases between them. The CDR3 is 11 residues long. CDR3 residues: CASSAPGPQHF. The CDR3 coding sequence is TGTGCCAGCAGTGCCCCCGGGCCCCAGCATTTT.

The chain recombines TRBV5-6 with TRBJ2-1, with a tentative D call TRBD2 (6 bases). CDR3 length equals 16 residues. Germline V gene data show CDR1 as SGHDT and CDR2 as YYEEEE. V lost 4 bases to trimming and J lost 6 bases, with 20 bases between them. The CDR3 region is CASSNRLLARGNEQFF. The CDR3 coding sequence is TGTGCCAGCAGCAACCGTCTCTTGGCGCGGGGCAATGAGCAGTTCTTC.

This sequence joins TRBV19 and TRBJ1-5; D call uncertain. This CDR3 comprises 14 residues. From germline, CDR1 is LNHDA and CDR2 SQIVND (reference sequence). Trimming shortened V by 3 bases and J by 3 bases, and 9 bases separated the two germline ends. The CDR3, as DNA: TGTGCCAGTAGTATGGGGAGCTCCAATCAGCCCCAGCATTTT. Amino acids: CASSMGSSNQPQHF.